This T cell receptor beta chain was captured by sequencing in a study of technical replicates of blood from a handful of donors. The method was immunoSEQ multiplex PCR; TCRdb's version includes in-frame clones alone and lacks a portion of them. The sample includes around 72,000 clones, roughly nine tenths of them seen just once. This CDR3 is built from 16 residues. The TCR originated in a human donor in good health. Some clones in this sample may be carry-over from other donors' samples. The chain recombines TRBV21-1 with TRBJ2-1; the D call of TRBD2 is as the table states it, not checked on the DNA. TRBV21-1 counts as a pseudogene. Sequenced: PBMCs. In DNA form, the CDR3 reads TGTGCCAAGAGAAAAGGGACTAGCGGGAGGCTCGCTGAGCAGTTCTTC. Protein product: CAKRKGTSGRLAEQFF.